These 24 T cell receptor beta chains originate from one sample sequenced in a study of OX40 agonist ivuxolimab in advanced cancers. The assay was immunoSEQ multiplex PCR, and TCRdb's table has in-frame clones only and misses some. This sample yields 60,000 to 70,000 clones, of which roughly 88% are seen a single time; about 0.26% belongs to the top ten. The specimen comprised CD4+ or CD8+ T cells sorted from blood, sampled in a trial of the OX40 agonist ivuxolimab. The source is an adult with an advanced solid tumor such as melanoma, head and neck, liver or kidney cancer.

This clone was found a few times. The chain has TRBV7-9 and TRBJ2-1; a possible D gene is TRBD2 (6 bases). Germline CDR1 reads SEHNR; CDR2 reads FQNEAQ (reference sequence). The CDR3 spans 14 residues. V gave up 4 bases and J gave up 7 bases, with 14 bases separating them. Written as DNA, the CDR3 is TGTGCCAGCAGCTGGGGACTGCGCTATAATGAGCAGTTCTTC. It codes for CASSWGLRYNEQFF.

In this sample, this clone turned up a few times. V gene TRBV7-6 combines with J gene TRBJ2-1, with D possibly matching TRBD2 (6 bases). Looked up from germline, CDR1 is SGHVS and CDR2 is FNYEAQ. The CDR3 length is 16 residues. Trimming left V 5 bases short and J 5 bases short, with 19 bases between. For the CDR3, the DNA is TGTGCCAGCAGCCGGGGCGGACTACTAGAGGACAATGAGCAGTTCTTC. Amino acids: CASSRGGLLEDNEQFF.

The genes are TRBV19 and TRBJ2-1; 8 bases fit TRBD2. V shed 3 bases and J 6 bases; nucleotides not matched to a gene: 7. CDR3 length equals 15 residues. Germline assignment: CDR1 LNHDA and CDR2 SQIVND (reference sequence). The DNA for the CDR3 is TGTGCCAGTAGTATTTCCAAGCGGGAGTCCAATGAGCAGTTCTTC. As protein: CASSISKRESNEQFF.

The rearrangement links TRBV19 to TRBJ1-2; maybe TRBD1 (5 bases). V gave up 6 bases and J gave up 5 bases, with 22 bases separating them. In germline, CDR1 is LNHDA, CDR2 SQIVND (reference sequence). The CDR3 extends over 16 amino acids. CDR3 sequence: CASRQIQGARVYGYTF. CDR3 in DNA: TGTGCCAGTAGGCAAATCCAAGGGGCCAGGGTGTATGGCTACACCTTC.

This clone was recorded only once. This chain links TRBV18 with TRBJ1-1; 7 bases are a match to TRBD1. Germline V gene data show CDR1 as KGHSH and CDR2 as LQKENI. Trimming cost V 1 base and J 11 bases; bases outside gene matches: 4. The CDR3 has 12 residues. The CDR3 DNA is TGTGCCAGCTCACCACAGGGGGCGCGGGCTTTCTTT. It codes for CASSPQGARAFF.

The chain is built from TRBV19 and TRBJ2-2, with unresolved D. With 5 bases removed from V and 4 bases from J, the gap between germline ends came to 8 bases. This CDR3 spans 13 amino acids. Germline CDR1 reads LNHDA; CDR2 reads SQIVND (reference sequence). DNA for the CDR3: TGTGCCAGTAGTCGTTTAACCACCGGGGAGCTGTTTTTT. Protein product: CASSRLTTGELFF.

This chain joins TRBV6-5 and TRBJ1-2; TRBD1 matches 9 bases. Germline V gene lookup returns CDR1 MNHEY and CDR2 SVGAGI. The CDR3 runs to 15 residues. The J segment lost 8 bases and the V segment lost 5 bases, leaving 12 bases of the junction unmatched. As DNA, the CDR3 is TGTGCCAGCAGTCCACTTACTGGGGGACAGGGAGGCTACACCTTC. It encodes CASSPLTGGQGGYTF.

The chain carries TRBV4-2 and TRBJ1-2; 8 positions match TRBD1. The CDR3 is 14 amino acids. The V segment lost 7 bases and the J segment 8 bases; nucleotides outside the gene matches: 12. Looked up from germline, CDR1 is LGHNA and CDR2 is YNFKEQ. The chain's CDR3 is CASKRTGTGGGYTF. The CDR3 DNA is TGTGCCAGCAAAAGAACCGGGACAGGTGGCGGCTACACCTTC.

This clone was seen more than once but under ten times. The chain couples TRBV19 to TRBJ2-2; the match to TRBD2 covers 7 bases. The CDR3 sequence is 18 residues long. The germline V gene encodes CDR1 LNHDA and CDR2 SQIVND (reference sequence). Trimming at V came to 6 bases and at J to 2 bases, leaving 15 bases not matched to a gene. DNA of the CDR3: TGTGCCAGTAGAGCCGCCCGGGGGGACTTAACCAACACCGGGGAGCTGTTTTTT. Protein product: CASRAARGDLTNTGELFF.

The CDR3 nucleotides are TGTGCCAGCAGCACCCTAGCGGGAGGAGAGCAGTACTTC. It codes for CASSTLAGGEQYF. The chain links TRBV7-9 to TRBJ2-7, with TRBD2 matching over 11 bases. The CDR3 sequence is 13 residues long. The V and J ends lost 5 bases and 7 bases, in that order; junction bases with no gene match: 4. CDR1 is SEHNR and CDR2 is FQNEAQ in the germline V gene (reference sequence).

The chain employs TRBV4-3 and TRBJ1-6, with a tentative D call TRBD1 (5 bases). Deletions cut 1 base from V and 11 bases from J, with 12 bases between. Per the germline V gene, CDR1 is LGHNA and CDR2 is YSLEER. CDR3 length: 14 residues. This chain's CDR3 is CASSQGGRGTPLHF. Here the CDR3 DNA reads TGCGCCAGCAGCCAAGGGGGACGCGGGACACCCCTCCACTTT.

The V call is TRBV28, the J call TRBJ2-2, with D unresolved. The CDR3 covers 13 residues. Germline V lookup: CDR1 MDHEN, CDR2 SYDVKM. The ends were cut back, 2 bases at V and 7 bases at J, with 8 bases in the middle. CDR3 DNA sequence: TGTGCCAGCAGTTTAGACGTCAGCGGGGAGCTGTTTTTT. It is translated as CASSLDVSGELFF. The full variable domain, with the rest looked up from reference TRBV28 and TRBJ2-2, is DVKVTQSSRYLVKRTGEKVFLECVQDMDHENMFWYRQDPGLGLRLIYFSYDVKMKEKGDIPEGYSVSREKKERFSLILESASTNQTSMYLCASSLDVSGELFFGEGSRLTVL.

This rearrangement joins TRBV27 to TRBJ2-1; D may be TRBD2 (6 bases). Germline V gives CDR1 MNHEY, CDR2 SMNVEV (reference sequence). The length of the CDR3 is 15 residues. Trimming cost V 2 bases and J 4 bases, with 12 bases left between them. Written as DNA, the CDR3 is TGTGCCAGCAGTTTAGCTAGCGCCACATACAATGAGCAGTTCTTC. This encodes CASSLASATYNEQFF.

V gene TRBV7-8 combines with J gene TRBJ1-5; TRBD1 is a possible D gene (6 bases). Trimming left V 0 bases short and J 5 bases short, with 14 bases between. The CDR3 runs to 16 residues. Germline V gene lookup returns CDR1 SGHVS and CDR2 FQNEAQ. The CDR3 loop is CASSLARDTADQPQHF. The CDR3, as DNA: TGTGCCAGCAGCTTAGCTCGGGACACGGCCGATCAGCCCCAGCATTTT.

V gene TRBV5-1 combines with J gene TRBJ2-2, with D perhaps matching TRBD2 (5 bases). This CDR3 is 18 amino acids long. Looked up from germline, CDR1 is SGHRS and CDR2 is YFSETQ. V lost 4 bases to trimming and J lost 2 bases, with 21 bases between them. The CDR3: CASSRSASFLGNTGELFF. The CDR3 coding sequence is TGCGCCAGCAGCAGGTCGGCTAGCTTTCTGGGCAACACCGGGGAGCTGTTTTTT.

The table lists this clone with a few counts. V is TRBV29-1 and J is TRBJ1-2, with a weak D call TRBD1 (6 bases). This CDR3 comprises 11 residues. Germline loops: CDR1 SQVTM, CDR2 ANQGSEA. Trimming removed 7 bases from V and 10 bases from J, with 16 bases in between. The chain's CDR3 is CSAGQIPSYTF. Here the CDR3 DNA reads TGCAGCGCTGGACAGATCCCCTCCTACACCTTC.

V usage is TRBV19 and J usage is TRBJ1-1, with D unresolved. The germline CDR1 and CDR2 sequences are LNHDA and SQIVND (reference sequence). Trimming removed 4 bases at V and 1 base at J, with 7 bases between. This CDR3 has 13 residues. CDR3 residues: CASSRGPNTEAFF. CDR3 DNA sequence: TGTGCCAGTAGTAGGGGTCCGAACACTGAAGCTTTCTTT.

The CDR3 spells CASHPSILAANTGELFF. The CDR3 DNA sequence: TGCGCCAGCCACCCGAGCATTCTAGCGGCCAACACCGGGGAGCTGTTTTTT. The V gene is TRBV5-1, the J gene TRBJ2-2; 7 nucleotides align to TRBD2. This CDR3 region has 17 residues. J gave up 2 bases and V 7 bases, and 14 bases lay outside the gene matches. From germline, CDR1 is SGHRS and CDR2 YFSETQ.

The rearrangement uses TRBV14 and TRBJ2-7, with D unresolved. The germline V and J ends were trimmed by 0 bases and 3 bases, with 12 bases remaining between them. Germline V CDR1 and CDR2: SGHDN, FVKESK. The CDR3 runs to 15 residues. CDR3 nucleotides: TGTGCCAGCAGCCAAGAAGAGGTTTTGGGCTACGAGCAGTACTTC. Protein: CASSQEEVLGYEQYF.

The chain is built from TRBV11-3 and TRBJ2-1; D remains unclear. The CDR3 has 14 residues. Trimming cost V 2 bases and J 6 bases, with 11 bases left between them. Germline V gene sequence: CDR1 SGHNT, CDR2 YENEEA. The CDR3 here is CASSLTLESNEQFF. Written as DNA, the CDR3 is TGTGCCAGCAGCTTAACCCTAGAGTCCAATGAGCAGTTCTTC.

The V and J genes are TRBV4-1 and TRBJ2-1, with 13 bases fitting TRBD2. Trimming took 6 bases from V and 4 from J; bases not matched to a gene: 15. CDR3 length: 19 residues. CDR1 is MGHRA, CDR2 YSYEKL, per germline. The CDR3 DNA reads TGCGCCAGCAGACTCAGGGGGCTTGGACTAGCGGGAGAGTACAATGAGCAGTTCTTC. Protein: CASRLRGLGLAGEYNEQFF.

The J gene is TRBJ2-7, the V gene TRBV15, with 10 nucleotides matching TRBD2. V dropped 0 bases and J dropped 4; count of bases not matched to a gene: 9. The CDR3 has 17 residues. CDR1 is LNHNV and CDR2 is YYDKDF in the germline V gene (reference sequence). The CDR3 bases are TGTGCCACCAGCAGAGAGAGCGGGAGGGTGGGTTTTTACGAGCAGTACTTC. It yields the protein CATSRESGRVGFYEQYF.

This clone was detected once. An end of the junction differs from the germline gene, which may be a read error. The chain recombines TRBV20-1 with TRBJ1-1; possibly TRBD1 for D (5 bases). Looked up from germline, CDR1 is DFQATT and CDR2 is SNEGSKA (reference sequence). This CDR3 region has 8 residues. Written as DNA, the CDR3 is TGCAGTACCCGGACCGGGACCTTT. It codes for CSTRTGTF.

V and J are TRBV5-6 and TRBJ2-5; 7 nucleotides align to TRBD2. Germline V lookup: CDR1 SGHDT, CDR2 YYEEEE. The CDR3 is 17 amino acids. The J segment lost 1 base and the V segment lost 0 bases, leaving 9 bases of the junction unmatched. The CDR3 region is CASSLVGPRLAQETQYF. In nucleotides, the CDR3 is TGTGCCAGCAGCTTGGTTGGGCCGAGACTAGCCCAAGAGACCCAGTACTTC. The whole variable domain, remainder taken from reference TRBV5-6 and TRBJ2-5, is DAGVTQSPTHLIKTRGQQVTLRCSPKSGHDTVSWYQQALGQGPQFIFQYYEEEERQRGNFPDRFSGHQFPNYSSELNVNALLLGDSALYLCASSLVGPRLAQETQYFGPGTRLLVL.